The 29 T cell receptor beta chains given below trace back to one sample, sequenced in a study of naive and memory T cell subsets (dated by TCRdb to 2016 to 2017). Library prep was done by UMI-ligation and nested PCR. Reads for this sample came from an Illumina MiSeq. The beta constant-region primer consisted of an equimolar mixture of two oligonucleotides that together covered TRBC1 and TRBC2. TCRdb trimmed the raw reads at Q25, called clones with MiXCR and kept productive beta chains. Every entry covers one CDR3 protein and lists the most common genes and DNA from its rows. This sample has 120,000 to 150,000 distinct CDR3 sequences in its table, and approximately 15% of those were observed once. Approximately 0.15% of the sample belongs to the ten largest clones. The sample taken for sequencing was naive CD4+ T cells from blood. Explained via the paper, the cell subset or site label denotes: naive T cells, CD45RA high CD27+. These receptors all come from a human donor in good health.

The genes are TRBV20-1 and TRBJ1-1, with a possible D match to TRBD1 (5 bases). V lost 0 bases, J lost 0 bases, and 8 bases lay in between. The CDR3 runs 14 residues. CDR1 DFQATT and CDR2 SNEGSKA come from the germline V gene (reference sequence). CDR3 DNA: TGCAGTGCTAGAGATCTGACAGTGAACACTGAAGCTTTCTTT. Its protein is CSARDLTVNTEAFF.

This clonotype was counted at least ten times. V gene TRBV4-2 combines with J gene TRBJ2-7; D remains ambiguous. With 4 bases removed from V and 9 bases from J, the gap between germline ends came to 16 bases. The CDR3 is 13 amino acids. Germline CDR1 LGHNA, CDR2 YNFKEQ. In nucleotides, the CDR3 is TGTGCCAGCAGCCCCCAAACTGTTGATGGGCAGTACTTC. This translates into CASSPQTVDGQYF.

This sequence joins TRBV7-9 and TRBJ2-1; D not resolved. The CDR3 loop spans 13 amino acids. Between the trimmed V and J ends, which lost 6 bases and 4 bases, there was a span of 10 bases. Germline CDR1 and CDR2: SEHNR and FQNEAQ (reference sequence). The CDR3 loop is CASSRDCYNEQFF. For the CDR3, the DNA is TGTGCCAGCAGTCGTGACTGTTACAATGAGCAGTTCTTC. Drawing the rest from reference TRBV7-9 and TRBJ2-1, the complete variable domain is DTGVSQNPRHKITKRGQNVTFRCDPISEHNRLYWYRQTLGQGPEFLTYFQNEAQLEKSRLLSDRFSAERPKGSFSTLEIQRTEQGDSAMYLCASSRDCYNEQFFGPGTRLTVL.

This chain joins TRBV3-1 and TRBJ1-1; D not resolved. The CDR3 contains 13 residues. The V end was cut by 7 bases, the J end by 5 bases, with 14 bases between. Germline lookup yields CDR1 LGHDT and CDR2 YNNKEL (reference sequence). The CDR3 is CASNTPGETEAFF. CDR3 DNA: TGTGCCAGCAACACACCCGGGGAGACTGAAGCTTTCTTT. The whole variable domain, remainder taken from reference TRBV3-1 and TRBJ1-1, is DTAVSQTPKYLVTQMGNDKSIKCEQNLGHDTMYWYKQDSKKFLKIMFSYNNKELIINETVPNRFSPKSPDKAHLNLHINSLELGDSAVYFCASNTPGETEAFFGQGTRLTVV.

The gene calls are TRBV28 and TRBJ2-3; the match to TRBD2 covers 10 bases. Germline CDR1 reads MDHEN; CDR2 reads SYDVKM. The V gene end was trimmed by 10 bases and the J gene end by 0 bases; junction bases not matched to a gene: 4. The CDR3 totals 14 residues. The chain's CDR3 is CATLTSGSTDTQYF. In DNA, the CDR3 is TGTGCCACCCTGACTAGCGGGAGCACAGATACGCAGTATTTT. The full variable domain, its missing parts supplied by reference TRBV28 and TRBJ2-3, is DVKVTQSSRYLVKRTGEKVFLECVQDMDHENMFWYRQDPGLGLRLIYFSYDVKMKEKGDIPEGYSVSREKKERFSLILESASTNQTSMYLCATLTSGSTDTQYFGPGTRLTVL.

The chain carries TRBV30 and TRBJ1-3; no definite D call. This CDR3 region has 12 residues. The germline CDR1 and CDR2 sequences are GTSNPN and SVGIG (reference sequence). The V end lost 3 bases, the J end lost 3 bases, and 6 bases lay between the germline ends. The CDR3 spells CAWSLYGNTIYF. CDR3 coding DNA: TGTGCCTGGAGCCTATATGGAAACACCATATATTTT.

This clonotype was seen repeatedly, ten times or more. This chain joins TRBV20-1 and TRBJ1-2; no firm D call. Trimming removed 6 bases at V and 0 bases at J, with 14 bases between. The CDR3 extends over 14 amino acids. Germline V lookup: CDR1 DFQATT, CDR2 SNEGSKA (reference sequence). In DNA form, the CDR3 reads TGCAGTGCCACGTGGCCAGCAGCTAACTATGGCTACACCTTC. This codes for CSATWPAANYGYTF.

This clonotype has a handful of counts. CDR3 loop: CSARDPRRVDSPLHF. Written as DNA, the CDR3 is TGCAGTGCTAGAGACCCTAGAAGGGTGGATTCACCCCTCCACTTT. The rearrangement links TRBV20-1 to TRBJ1-6; D remains unclear. Germline V gene data show CDR1 as DFQATT and CDR2 as SNEGSKA (reference sequence). Between the trimmed V and J ends, which lost 0 bases and 8 bases, there was a span of 14 bases. The CDR3 is 15 amino acids.

V usage is TRBV12-3 or TRBV12-4 and J usage is TRBJ1-2; a possible D gene is TRBD1 (5 bases). Trimming removed 3 bases at V and 4 bases at J, with 15 bases between. The CDR3 runs to 15 residues. CDR3 DNA sequence: TGTGCCAGCAGTTTCGGGCAACTCGACAGCTATGGCTACACCTTC. Encoded protein: CASSFGQLDSYGYTF.

The chain has TRBV20-1 and TRBJ2-1; TRBD2 aligns across 12 bases. The CDR3 is made up of 18 amino acids. Germline V gene data show CDR1 as DFQATT and CDR2 as SNEGSKA (reference sequence). V lost 4 bases and J lost 0; bases outside the gene matches: 10. CDR3 nucleotides: TGCAGTGCTATCGGTCTAGCGGGAGGGCTCAGCTCCTACAATGAGCAGTTCTTC. Amino acids: CSAIGLAGGLSSYNEQFF.

The chain carries TRBV20-1 and TRBJ1-5; TRBD1 is a possible D gene (5 bases). The germline gives CDR1 DFQATT, CDR2 SNEGSKA (reference sequence). V lost 3 bases to trimming and J lost 6 bases, with 18 bases between them. This CDR3 contains 15 residues. The CDR3 here is CSARVTGGKGQPQHF. The CDR3, as DNA: TGCAGTGCTAGGGTAACTGGGGGGAAAGGTCAGCCCCAGCATTTT.

This clonotype turned up a few times. The chain combines TRBV12-3 or TRBV12-4 with TRBJ2-3; D call uncertain. V dropped 6 bases and J dropped 3 bases, with 19 bases sitting between them. The CDR3 sequence is 16 residues long. CDR3 amino acids: CASSTSLGRSTDTQYF. The CDR3 DNA reads as TGTGCCAGCAGCACCTCCTTAGGCAGGAGTACAGATACGCAGTATTTT.

This chain joins TRBV25-1 and TRBJ2-5; D may be TRBD1 (6 bases). V was cut by 3 bases and J by 2 bases, with 10 bases left in between. This CDR3 has 14 amino acids. From germline, CDR1 is MGHDK and CDR2 SYGVNS. CDR3 DNA: TGTGCCAGCAGTGATCCCAGGGGTCAAGAGACCCAGTACTTC. Translation gives CASSDPRGQETQYF.

This chain joins TRBV29-1 and TRBJ2-3; D possibly uses TRBD1 or TRBD2 (5 bases each). The ends were cut back, 3 bases at V and 1 base at J, with 14 bases in the middle. The CDR3 totals 15 residues. Germline CDR1 SQVTM, CDR2 ANQGSEA. In nucleotides, the CDR3 is TGCAGCGTTGATCGGGACCACGCTGGCACAGATACGCAGTATTTT. Its protein product is CSVDRDHAGTDTQYF.

This clonotype has more than one count but fewer than ten. This rearrangement joins TRBV12-3 or TRBV12-4 to TRBJ2-7, with 8 bases fitting TRBD2. This CDR3 has 14 amino acids. V was pared by 5 bases and J by 5 bases, with 8 bases of the junction left unmatched. The CDR3 nucleotides read TGTGCCAGCAGTCCCTCGGGGGGGGCCGACGAGCAGTACTTC. Translation: CASSPSGGADEQYF.

The chain couples TRBV12-3 or TRBV12-4 to TRBJ2-1; 11 bases agree with TRBD1. With V trimmed by 1 base and J by 8 bases, 4 bases remained unmatched. CDR3 length: 15 amino acids. The DNA of the CDR3 is TGTGCCAGCAGTTTAGGGACAGGGGGCAGGGATGAGCAGTTCTTC. Its protein product is CASSLGTGGRDEQFF.

This clonotype was seen only a few times. The chain joins TRBV2 to TRBJ1-5, with no clear D. V gave up 8 bases and J gave up 1 base, with 9 bases separating them. Germline lookup yields CDR1 SNHLY and CDR2 FYNNEI. This CDR3 spans 13 amino acids. CDR3 nucleotide sequence: TGTGCCAGCGGCCTAATGAGCAATCAGCCCCAGCATTTT. This codes for CASGLMSNQPQHF.

This clonotype was detected only a few times. This chain connects TRBV28 to TRBJ2-1; D unclear. CDR3 length: 12 residues. Trimming cost V 3 bases and J 6 bases, with 6 bases left between them. Germline V CDR1 and CDR2: MDHEN, SYDVKM. This CDR3 reads CASSLSSNEQFF. The CDR3 DNA is TGTGCCAGCAGTTTGTCTAGCAATGAGCAGTTCTTC.

This clonotype was detected ten times or more. This chain links TRBV7-2 with TRBJ2-3; 9 bases are a match to TRBD2. With 1 base clipped from V and 3 bases from J, the junction kept 5 bases outside the gene matches. Per the germline V gene, CDR1 is SGHTA and CDR2 is FQGNSA. The CDR3 loop spans 16 amino acids. CDR3 DNA sequence: TGTGCCAGCAGCTTAGATAGCGGGAGTTTTACAGATACGCAGTATTTT. This translates into CASSLDSGSFTDTQYF.

This clonotype was detected once. V and J are TRBV20-1 and TRBJ2-1; D might be TRBD2 (6 bases). Germline CDR1 DFQATT, CDR2 SNEGSKA (reference sequence). The CDR3 contains 16 residues. V was pared by 0 bases and J by 6 bases, with 18 bases between. The CDR3 sequence is CSARDLTGGESNEQFF. CDR3 nucleotide sequence: TGCAGTGCTAGAGATCTTACCGGGGGTGAAAGCAATGAGCAGTTCTTC.

This clonotype showed up just a few times. The CDR3 DNA reads TGCGCCAGCAGCCAAGATCAGACTAGCGGGGATCGCAATGAGCAGTTCTTC. Protein product: CASSQDQTSGDRNEQFF. The rearrangement uses TRBV4-1 and TRBJ2-1; 11 bases line up with TRBD2. The CDR3 sequence is 17 residues long. Germline loops: CDR1 MGHRA, CDR2 YSYEKL. Losses at the gene ends were 0 bases for V and 6 bases for J; bases not matched to a gene: 7.

This chain uses TRBV6-6 with TRBJ1-5; D remains ambiguous. V lost 0 bases and J 0 bases, leaving 33 bases between the germline ends. The length of the CDR3 is 24 residues. CDR1 and CDR2 (germline): MNHNY, SVGAGI (reference sequence). CDR3 coding DNA: TGTGCCAGCAGTTACTCCCCCCTGAGCCAGACCGGCGGGTCTGGCTGGTATAGCAATCAGCCCCAGCATTTT. Translation gives CASSYSPLSQTGGSGWYSNQPQHF.

This clonotype was observed a handful of times. The chain joins TRBV15 to TRBJ1-5, with a tentative D call TRBD1 (5 bases). The CDR3 length is 15 residues. Germline V lookup: CDR1 LNHNV, CDR2 YYDKDF (reference sequence). Trimming cost V 1 base and J 0 bases, with 7 bases left between them. CDR3 coding DNA: TGTGCCACCAGCAGAGCTGGGGCTAGCAATCAGCCCCAGCATTTT. It codes for CATSRAGASNQPQHF.

DNA of the CDR3: TGCGCCAGCAGCCAAGATTCTTCGGGATACGAGCAGTACTTC. This encodes CASSQDSSGYEQYF. The rearrangement uses TRBV4-3 and TRBJ2-7, with D perhaps TRBD2 (5 bases). From germline, CDR1 is LGHNA and CDR2 YSLEER. Trimming took off 0 bases at V and 4 bases at J, with 10 bases between the two ends. The CDR3 has 14 residues.

This clonotype was counted between two and nine times. The rearrangement joins TRBV3-1 to TRBJ2-1; D is possibly TRBD1 or TRBD2 (5 bases each). The CDR3 extends over 15 amino acids. CDR1 and CDR2 (germline): LGHDT, YNNKEL (reference sequence). V dropped 2 bases and J dropped 5 bases, with 13 bases sitting between them. The CDR3 is CASSQMRGSHNEQFF. The CDR3 coding sequence is TGTGCCAGCAGCCAAATGAGGGGATCCCACAATGAGCAGTTCTTC.

The DNA of the CDR3 is TGTGCCAGCAGCCAAGGGCAGGGGCGGAAAGAGACCCAGTACTTC. Protein: CASSQGQGRKETQYF. V usage is TRBV7-9 and J usage is TRBJ2-5; weak D call: TRBD1 (6 bases). The V and J ends lost 5 bases and 3 bases respectively, with 16 bases between them. CDR1 SEHNR and CDR2 FQNEAQ come from the germline V gene (reference sequence). This CDR3 is 15 amino acids long.

The V call is TRBV7-9, the J call TRBJ2-1, with TRBD2 matching over 11 bases. V was clipped by 4 bases and J by 0 bases; unmatched bases: 14. The germline V gene has CDR1 SEHNR and CDR2 FQNEAQ (reference sequence). The CDR3 loop spans 20 amino acids. The CDR3 DNA follows: TGTGCCAGCAGCTCCAGTTCCGGGACTAGCGGACAGAGCTCCTACAATGAGCAGTTCTTC. Amino acids: CASSSSSGTSGQSSYNEQFF.

Concerning this clonotype: At one boundary the junction diverges from the germline segment, which might be a read error. The genes are TRBV20-1 and TRBJ2-3; 12 bases align to TRBD2. CDR1 and CDR2 from the germline V gene are DFQATT and SNEGSKA (reference sequence). The CDR3 extends over 14 amino acids. Written as DNA, the CDR3 is TGCAGTGCACCACTAGCGGGAGGAACAGATACGCAGTACTTT. Residues: CSAPLAGGTDTQYF.

The J gene is TRBJ2-3, the V gene TRBV29-1; 10 bases agree with TRBD2. The V gene end was trimmed by 7 bases and the J gene end by 2 bases; junction bases not matched to a gene: 9. The length of the CDR3 is 15 residues. CDR1 SQVTM and CDR2 ANQGSEA come from the germline V gene. Written as DNA, the CDR3 is TGCAGCGCCAGACCTGGACTAGCGGTCACAGATACGCAGTATTTT. Protein product: CSARPGLAVTDTQYF.